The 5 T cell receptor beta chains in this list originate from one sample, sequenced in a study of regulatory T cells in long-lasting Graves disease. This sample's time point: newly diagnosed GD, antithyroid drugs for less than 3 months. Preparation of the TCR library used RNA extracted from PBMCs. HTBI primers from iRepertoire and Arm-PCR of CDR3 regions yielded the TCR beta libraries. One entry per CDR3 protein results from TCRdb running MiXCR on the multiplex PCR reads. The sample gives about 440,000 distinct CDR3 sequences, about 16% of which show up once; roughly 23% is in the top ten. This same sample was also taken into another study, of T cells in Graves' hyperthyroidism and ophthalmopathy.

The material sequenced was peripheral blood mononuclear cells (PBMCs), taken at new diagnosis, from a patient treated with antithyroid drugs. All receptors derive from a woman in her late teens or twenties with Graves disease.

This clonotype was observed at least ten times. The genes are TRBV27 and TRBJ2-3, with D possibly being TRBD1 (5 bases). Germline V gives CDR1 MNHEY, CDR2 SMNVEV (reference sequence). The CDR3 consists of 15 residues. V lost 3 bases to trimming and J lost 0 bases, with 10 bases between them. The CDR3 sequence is CASSLGRRSTDTQYF. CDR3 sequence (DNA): TGTGCCAGCAGTTTGGGGCGTCGTAGCACAGATACGCAGTATTTT.

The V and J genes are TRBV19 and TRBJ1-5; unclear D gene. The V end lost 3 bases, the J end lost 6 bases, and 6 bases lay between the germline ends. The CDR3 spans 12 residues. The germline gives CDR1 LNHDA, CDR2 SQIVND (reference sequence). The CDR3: CASSISGQPQHF. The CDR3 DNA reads TGTGCCAGTAGTATTTCGGGTCAGCCCCAGCATTTT.

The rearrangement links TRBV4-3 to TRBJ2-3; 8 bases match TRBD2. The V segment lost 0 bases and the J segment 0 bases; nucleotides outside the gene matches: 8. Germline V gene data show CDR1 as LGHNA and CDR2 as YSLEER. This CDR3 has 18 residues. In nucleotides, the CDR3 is TGCGCCAGCAGCCAAGATTTAGCTGCTAGCGGGAGCACAGATACGCAGTATTTT. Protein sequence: CASSQDLAASGSTDTQYF.

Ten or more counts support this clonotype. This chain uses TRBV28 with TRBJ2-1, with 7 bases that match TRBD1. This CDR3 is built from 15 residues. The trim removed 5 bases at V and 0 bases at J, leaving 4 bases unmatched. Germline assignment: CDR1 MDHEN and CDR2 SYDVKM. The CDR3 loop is CASSRHRGSYNEQFF. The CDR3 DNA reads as TGTGCCAGCAGTCGGCACAGGGGCTCCTACAATGAGCAGTTCTTC.

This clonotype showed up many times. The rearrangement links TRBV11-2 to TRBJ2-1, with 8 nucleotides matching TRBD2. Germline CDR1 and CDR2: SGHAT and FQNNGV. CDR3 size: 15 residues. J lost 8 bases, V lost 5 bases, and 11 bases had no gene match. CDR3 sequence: CASSPVSGTWDEQFF. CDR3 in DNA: TGTGCCAGCAGCCCTGTTAGCGGGACGTGGGATGAGCAGTTCTTC.